This TCR beta chain was recorded in a study of blood T cell repertoires in COVID-19. Background on the study: Specimens from acute and convalescent COVID-19 originated in the United States, Italy and Spain. T cells, B-cell-depleted T cells, or PBMCs provided the cDNA or gDNA that served as material.

V gave up 10 bases and J gave up 1 base; unmatched junction bases: 10. The CDR3 has 15 amino acids. The V gene's germline CDR1 is LNHDA and CDR2 SQIVND (reference sequence). Original processing methods: Amplification with reference gene primers provided the estimates of nucleated cell counts. Some clones are missing from TCRdb's copy, which holds only in-frame ones; the method was immunoSEQ multiplex PCR. The V and J calls and clone size are taken from that table; D and trimming were inferred from the DNA. The sample lists 300,000 or so clones; 87% were seen once. Input material: peripheral blood. The receptor comes from a man over 45 with active or convalescent COVID-19. This chain links TRBV19 with TRBJ2-1, with 7 bases matching TRBD1. Here the CDR3 DNA reads TGTGCCACCACCCCCGACAGGGCGTCCTACAATGAGCAGTTCTTC. Protein sequence: CATTPDRASYNEQFF.